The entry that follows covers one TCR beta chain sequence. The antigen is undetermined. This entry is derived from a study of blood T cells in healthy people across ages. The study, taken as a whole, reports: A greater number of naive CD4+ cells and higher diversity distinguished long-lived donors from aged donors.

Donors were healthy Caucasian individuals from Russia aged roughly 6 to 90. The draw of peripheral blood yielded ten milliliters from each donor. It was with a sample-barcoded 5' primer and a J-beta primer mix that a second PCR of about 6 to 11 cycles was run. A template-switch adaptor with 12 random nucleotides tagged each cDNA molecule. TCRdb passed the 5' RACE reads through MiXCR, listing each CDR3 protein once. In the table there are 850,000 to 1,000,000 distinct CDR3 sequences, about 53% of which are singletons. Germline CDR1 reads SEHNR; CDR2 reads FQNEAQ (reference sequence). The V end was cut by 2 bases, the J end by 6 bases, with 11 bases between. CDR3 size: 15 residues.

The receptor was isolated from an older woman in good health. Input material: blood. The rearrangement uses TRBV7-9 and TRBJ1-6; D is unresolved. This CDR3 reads CASSLRGSGNSPLHF. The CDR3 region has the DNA TGTGCCAGCAGCTTACGTGGGAGCGGTAATTCACCCCTCCACTTT.